Listed below are T cell receptor beta chains from one sample, sequenced in a study of blood T cell repertoires in COVID-19. Libraries were prepared by immunoSEQ multiplex PCR; TCRdb keeps only in-frame clonotypes and omits some of them. In the table there are roughly 210,000 clones, around 86% of which are singletons. The sample taken for sequencing was PBMCs or T cells enriched from blood (not recorded which). These receptors came from a man aged 25-45 years in a cohort exposed to, infected with or recovered from COVID-19 (not recorded which). CDR3s include the opening cysteine and the closing phenylalanine or tryptophan. Each record gives: J gene, V gene, clone size, D gene, CDR3 protein, CDR3 DNA. A D gene is named only where the DNA matches it firmly. Only some rows state a clone size, as once, few, many or a class for expanded clones.

j_gene: TRBJ2-7; v_gene: TRBV27; abundance: .; d_gene: TRBD2; CDR3aa: CASSNPAVLAGDSYEQYF; CDR3nt: TGTGCCAGCAGTAACCCAGCAGTTTTAGCGGGAGACTCCTACGAGCAGTACTTC
j_gene: TRBJ2-5; v_gene: TRBV27; abundance: .; d_gene: TRBD1; CDR3aa: CASSLWGQGAQETQYF; CDR3nt: TGTGCCAGCAGTTTATGGGGACAGGGGGCCCAAGAGACCCAGTACTTC
j_gene: TRBJ2-5; v_gene: TRBV10-3; abundance: few; d_gene: .; CDR3aa: CAISDDGETQYF; CDR3nt: TGTGCCATCAGTGATGACGGGGAGACCCAGTACTTC
j_gene: TRBJ2-1; v_gene: TRBV5-8; abundance: .; d_gene: TRBD2; CDR3aa: CASRYHAGVNEQFF; CDR3nt: TGTGCCAGCAGGTACCACGCGGGAGTCAATGAGCAGTTCTTC
j_gene: TRBJ1-2; v_gene: TRBV7-9; abundance: .; d_gene: .; CDR3aa: CASSFLAGDGYTF; CDR3nt: TGTGCCAGCAGCTTCCTGGCAGGGGATGGCTACACCTTC
j_gene: TRBJ2-1; v_gene: TRBV21-1; abundance: once; d_gene: .; CDR3aa: CASSKKGQGRNEQFF; CDR3nt: TGTGCCAGCAGCAAAAAGGGACAGGGGAGGAATGAGCAGTTCTTC
j_gene: TRBJ2-2; v_gene: TRBV28; abundance: .; d_gene: .; CDR3aa: CASSLGRVFPFYTGELFF; CDR3nt: TGTGCCAGCAGTTTAGGCAGGGTTTTCCCCTTTTACACCGGGGAGCTGTTTTTT
j_gene: TRBJ1-2; v_gene: TRBV7-2; abundance: .; d_gene: .; CDR3aa: CASSLAGRVHGYTF; CDR3nt: TGTGCCAGCAGCTTAGCTGGCAGGGTGCATGGCTACACCTTC
j_gene: TRBJ1-5; v_gene: TRBV3-1/TRBV3-2; abundance: .; d_gene: .; CDR3aa: CASSQGTASYSNQPQHF; CDR3nt: TGTGCCAGCAGCCAAGGGACAGCGAGTTATAGCAATCAGCCCCAGCATTTT
j_gene: TRBJ2-7; v_gene: TRBV6-2/TRBV6-3; abundance: .; d_gene: TRBD2; CDR3aa: CASSGLAGAYEQYF; CDR3nt: TGTGCCAGCAGCGGACTAGCGGGAGCCTACGAGCAGTACTTC
j_gene: TRBJ2-5; v_gene: TRBV11-2; abundance: .; d_gene: TRBD1; CDR3aa: CASSLGQGGETQYF; CDR3nt: TGTGCCAGCAGCCTCGGACAGGGGGGAGAGACCCAGTACTTC
j_gene: TRBJ1-1; v_gene: TRBV7-6; abundance: .; d_gene: TRBD1; CDR3aa: CASSLGSGGTLDTEAFF; CDR3nt: TGTGCCAGCAGCTTAGGATCAGGGGGCACACTGGACACTGAAGCTTTCTTT
j_gene: TRBJ2-1; v_gene: TRBV27; abundance: .; d_gene: .; CDR3aa: CASSFLGDTYNEQFF; CDR3nt: TGTGCCAGCAGTTTCCTCGGGGACACCTACAATGAGCAGTTCTTC
j_gene: TRBJ2-2; v_gene: TRBV27; abundance: once; d_gene: TRBD2; CDR3aa: CASTLTSGRITGELFF; CDR3nt: TGTGCCAGCACGTTGACTAGCGGGAGAATCACCGGGGAGCTGTTTTTT
j_gene: TRBJ2-3; v_gene: TRBV28; abundance: .; d_gene: TRBD2; CDR3aa: CASSSRTFSGSSNTQYF; CDR3nt: TGTGCCAGCAGTTCTAGGACGTTTAGCGGGAGTTCGAATACGCAGTATTTT
j_gene: TRBJ1-2; v_gene: TRBV2; abundance: .; d_gene: .; CDR3aa: CASINGYTF; CDR3nt: TGTGCCAGCATAAATGGCTACACCTTC